This T cell receptor beta chain is from a study of blood T cell repertoires in COVID-19. Turning to the study itself: Acute-phase and convalescent COVID-19 samples originated in the United States, Italy and Spain. The cDNA or gDNA used as material had been derived from T cells, B-cell-depleted T cells, or PBMCs.

Germline values: CDR1 LNHDA, CDR2 SQIVND (reference sequence). The CDR3 runs 14 residues. With V trimmed by 4 bases and J by 4 bases, 5 bases remained unmatched. How the authors handled the data: Nucleated cell number was recorded as an estimate derived from reference gene primer amplification. The data were produced by immunoSEQ multiplex PCR, yet TCRdb's version contains in-frame clones alone and is incomplete. From that table come the V and J calls and clone size; the DNA was used to work out D and trimming. Among about 140,000 clones, about nine tenths were seen once, and the ten largest hold 10%.

This receptor was identified in a man aged 50-59 years with active or convalescent COVID-19. The genes are TRBV19 and TRBJ2-3; 7 bases match TRBD2. Source material: peripheral blood. CDR3 coding DNA: TGTGCCAGTAGTAGGCAGGGAGGGGCAGATACGCAGTATTTT. Amino acids: CASSRQGGADTQYF.